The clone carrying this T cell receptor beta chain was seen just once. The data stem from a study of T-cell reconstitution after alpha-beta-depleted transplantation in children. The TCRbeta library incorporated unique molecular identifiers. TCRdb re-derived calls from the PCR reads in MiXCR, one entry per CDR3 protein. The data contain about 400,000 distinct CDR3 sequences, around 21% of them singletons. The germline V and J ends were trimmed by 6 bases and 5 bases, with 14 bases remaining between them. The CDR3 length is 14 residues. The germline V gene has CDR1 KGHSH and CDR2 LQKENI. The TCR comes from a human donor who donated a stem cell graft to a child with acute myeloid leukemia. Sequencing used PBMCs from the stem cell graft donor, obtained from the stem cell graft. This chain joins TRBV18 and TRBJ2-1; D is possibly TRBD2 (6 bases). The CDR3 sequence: CASSRGSGDNEQFF. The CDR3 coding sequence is TGTGCCAGCTCTAGGGGTAGCGGAGACAATGAGCAGTTCTTC.